This is a list of T cell receptor beta chains from one sample in a study of blood T cell repertoires in COVID-19. The method was immunoSEQ multiplex PCR; TCRdb's version includes in-frame clones alone and lacks a portion of them. The data hold about 390,000 clones, with approximately 87% observed a single time. Material: PBMCs or T cells enriched from blood (not recorded which). The receptor source for this set is a woman between 50 and 59 years old who had recovered from COVID-19. The CDR3 runs from the conserved cysteine through the conserved F or W. The D gene is left open where the match is weak. Not every row has a clone size; where given, it reads once, few, many or a size class.

DNA: TGCGCCAGCAGGTTCGGGGGGAGCACCTACGAGCAGTACTTC
CDR3: CASRFGGSTYEQYF
J: TRBJ2-7
size: .
D: TRBD2
V: TRBV5-1
length: 14

DNA: TGTGCCAGTAGTACACTAAGCGGGGCGGCTTATGGCTACACCTTC
CDR3: CASSTLSGAAYGYTF
J: TRBJ1-2
size: .
D: .
V: TRBV19
length: 15

DNA: TGTGCTAGTGGTTTGGTACTCACCGAGAGCTATGCCGGGGAGCTGTTTTTT
CDR3: CASGLVLTESYAGELFF
J: TRBJ2-2
size: .
D: .
V: TRBV12-5
length: 17

DNA: TGTGCTGGGACAGGGCCCAATCAGCCCCAGCATTTT
CDR3: CAGTGPNQPQHF
J: TRBJ1-5
size: once
D: TRBD1
V: TRBV28
length: 12

DNA: TGCGCCAGCAGCCTAGGGGGGACAGGGGTCACTGAAGCTTTCTTT
CDR3: CASSLGGTGVTEAFF
J: TRBJ1-1
size: .
D: TRBD1
V: TRBV4-1
length: 15

DNA: TGTGCCAGCAAAAGACTAGGGGCTGGAAACACCATATATTTT
CDR3: CASKRLGAGNTIYF
J: TRBJ1-3
size: once
D: .
V: TRBV27
length: 14

DNA: TGTGCCAGCAGCCAAGAGACAGCGGGGGGCACAGATACGCAGTATTTT
CDR3: CASSQETAGGTDTQYF
J: TRBJ2-3
size: .
D: TRBD2
V: TRBV4-2
length: 16

DNA: TGTGCCAGCAGCTTAATTGGGACAGGGGAGTACAATGAGCAGTTCTTC
CDR3: CASSLIGTGEYNEQFF
J: TRBJ2-1
size: .
D: TRBD1
V: TRBV7-3
length: 16

DNA: TGTGCCAGCAGCCCTCGAGGGAAGGGAAACACTGAAGCTTTCTTT
CDR3: CASSPRGKGNTEAFF
J: TRBJ1-1
size: few
D: .
V: TRBV7-9
length: 15

DNA: TGTGCCACCAGTGACAGGACAGGGTCGAACACCGGGGAGCTGTTTTTT
CDR3: CATSDRTGSNTGELFF
J: TRBJ2-2
size: .
D: TRBD1
V: TRBV24-1
length: 16

DNA: TGTGCCAGCAGCGGACAGGGGATGTGGGATGTCACCAAAAACATTCAGTACTTC
CDR3: CASSGQGMWDVTKNIQYF
J: TRBJ2-4
size: .
D: TRBD1
V: TRBV5-5
length: 18

DNA: TGTGCCAGCAGCAACTCCTACGAGCAGTACTTC
CDR3: CASSNSYEQYF
J: TRBJ2-7
size: .
D: .
V: TRBV12-3/TRBV12-4
length: 11

DNA: TGTGCCAGCAGCTTAGAGAGTGGAGGCGCCTTCTATGGCTACACCTTC
CDR3: CASSLESGGAFYGYTF
J: TRBJ1-2
size: .
D: .
V: TRBV7-8
length: 16

DNA: TGCGCCAGCAGCCAAGATTTCCCCCGGGGAGGAGAGGGCTACACCTTC
CDR3: CASSQDFPRGGEGYTF
J: TRBJ1-2
size: many
D: .
V: TRBV4-1
length: 16

DNA: TGTGCCAGCAGTTCGACAGGGGGCCACGGAAATGAGCAGTTCTTC
CDR3: CASSSTGGHGNEQFF
J: TRBJ2-1
size: once
D: TRBD1
V: TRBV28
length: 15

DNA: TGTGCCAGCAGTTCAAGGGACAGGCTGAACACCGGGGAGCTGTTTTTT
CDR3: CASSSRDRLNTGELFF
J: TRBJ2-2
size: .
D: TRBD1
V: TRBV27
length: 16

DNA: TGTGCCTGGCAGGGACAGAACACCGGGGAGCTGTTTTTT
CDR3: CAWQGQNTGELFF
J: TRBJ2-2
size: .
D: .
V: TRBV30
length: 13

DNA: TGTGCCAGCAGTCCACAGGGGGGTCTGAACTACGAGCAGTACTTC
CDR3: CASSPQGGLNYEQYF
J: TRBJ2-7
size: .
D: TRBD1
V: TRBV6-5
length: 15

DNA: TGTGCCAGCAGCCCGGCTAGCGGGGGGAGGGAGCAGTACTTC
CDR3: CASSPASGGREQYF
J: TRBJ2-7
size: .
D: TRBD2
V: TRBV3-1/TRBV3-2
length: 14

DNA: TGTGCCAGCAGTTACGATGTTCAGGGAGGAGTTTATGGCTACACCTTC
CDR3: CASSYDVQGGVYGYTF
J: TRBJ1-2
size: once
D: .
V: TRBV6-6
length: 16

DNA: TGTGCCACGAAAGGGGAGGGCCTGGGGGACACTGAAGCTTTCTTT
CDR3: CATKGEGLGDTEAFF
J: TRBJ1-1
size: .
D: .
V: TRBV6-5
length: 15

DNA: TGTGCCAGCATCCTTACGAGCGCAACTAATGAAAAACTGTTTTTT
CDR3: CASILTSATNEKLFF
J: TRBJ1-4
size: once
D: .
V: TRBV6-5
length: 15

DNA: TGCGCCAGCAGCCACTTATTAGGGGACAGGGTAGGAGCTTTCTTT
CDR3: CASSHLLGDRVGAFF
J: TRBJ1-1
size: .
D: TRBD1
V: TRBV4-1
length: 15

DNA: TGTGCCAGTAGTAGGGGGGACAGCGGAAACTATGGCTACACCTTC
CDR3: CASSRGDSGNYGYTF
J: TRBJ1-2
size: once
D: TRBD1
V: TRBV19
length: 15

DNA: TGTGCCAGCAGTTACTCTGCAGGCGTGACACCCCTCCACTTT
CDR3: CASSYSAGVTPLHF
J: TRBJ1-6
size: .
D: .
V: TRBV6-2/TRBV6-3
length: 14

DNA: TGTGCCTGGAGTTTTCGAGGAGATAATTCACCCCTCCACTTT
CDR3: CAWSFRGDNSPLHF
J: TRBJ1-6
size: .
D: .
V: TRBV30
length: 14

DNA: TGTGCCAGCAGCTCCCCCACGGGAGGGGCTAATGAAAAACTGTTTTTT
CDR3: CASSSPTGGANEKLFF
J: TRBJ1-4
size: .
D: .
V: TRBV7-9
length: 16

DNA: TGTGCCAGCAGCCAAGTCTCAGGGAGGGGGGAAAAACTGTTTTTT
CDR3: CASSQVSGRGEKLFF
J: TRBJ1-4
size: .
D: .
V: TRBV14
length: 15

DNA: TGTGCCAGCAGGGAGACAGGGGGAAGGGAAAAACTGTTTTTT
CDR3: CASRETGGREKLFF
J: TRBJ1-4
size: .
D: TRBD1
V: TRBV25-1
length: 14

DNA: TGTGCCAGCAGCTTACCGGGGAGTGGCGCTCAAAGCTATGGCTACACCTTC
CDR3: CASSLPGSGAQSYGYTF
J: TRBJ1-2
size: .
D: .
V: TRBV7-9
length: 17

DNA: TGCGCCAGCAGACCAGGACAGACAATTAACTATGGCTACACCTTC
CDR3: CASRPGQTINYGYTF
J: TRBJ1-2
size: .
D: .
V: TRBV5-1
length: 15

DNA: TGTGCCAGCAGTTACGGCGGGTGGGATTCACCCCTCCACTTT
CDR3: CASSYGGWDSPLHF
J: TRBJ1-6
size: .
D: .
V: TRBV6-2/TRBV6-3
length: 14

DNA: TGCGCCAGCAGCTTGAGGGGGAAAGATACGCAGTATTTT
CDR3: CASSLRGKDTQYF
J: TRBJ2-3
size: .
D: .
V: TRBV5-1
length: 13

DNA: TGTGCCTGGAGTGGGGGCAGCTGGAACACTGAAGCTTTCTTT
CDR3: CAWSGGSWNTEAFF
J: TRBJ1-1
size: once
D: .
V: TRBV30
length: 14

DNA: TGCGCCAGCAGCTGGACAGCGAACACTGAAGCTTTCTTT
CDR3: CASSWTANTEAFF
J: TRBJ1-1
size: .
D: .
V: TRBV5-1
length: 13

DNA: TGTGCCAGCAGTCTAAGCGGGGGGAGCTCCTACAATGAGCAGTTCTTC
CDR3: CASSLSGGSSYNEQFF
J: TRBJ2-1
size: .
D: TRBD2
V: TRBV27
length: 16

DNA: TGCGCCAGCAGCCAAGATCCCGGGGCAGGGAGGATTGAAAAACTGTTTTTT
CDR3: CASSQDPGAGRIEKLFF
J: TRBJ1-4
size: few
D: .
V: TRBV4-1
length: 17

DNA: TGCGCCAGCAGCGAAGAACAGGGTATTCATGGCTACACCTTC
CDR3: CASSEEQGIHGYTF
J: TRBJ1-2
size: .
D: .
V: TRBV5-1
length: 14

DNA: TGTGCCAGCAGCCTCCGTCGGGGAGGGAGTCCGGACGAGCAGTACTTC
CDR3: CASSLRRGGSPDEQYF
J: TRBJ2-7
size: .
D: TRBD2
V: TRBV3-1/TRBV3-2
length: 16

DNA: TGTGCCAGCAGCGCCCTTCAGCGCGGTCGTAATGGCTACACCTTC
CDR3: CASSALQRGRNGYTF
J: TRBJ1-2
size: .
D: .
V: TRBV9
length: 15

DNA: TGTGCCAGCAGTTTTACCAGGGAATCGGGTAATTCACCCCTCCACTTT
CDR3: CASSFTRESGNSPLHF
J: TRBJ1-6
size: .
D: .
V: TRBV27
length: 16

DNA: TGTGCCAGCAGCAAAGCGCATCTAGGAAGGGAGGACGGCTACACCTTC
CDR3: CASSKAHLGREDGYTF
J: TRBJ1-2
size: .
D: .
V: TRBV21-1
length: 16

DNA: TGTGCCAGCAGCTTAGGGACAGGGTACTACACCTTC
CDR3: CASSLGTGYYTF
J: TRBJ1-2
size: .
D: TRBD1
V: TRBV5-8
length: 12

DNA: TGCAGCGTTTTCGGGACAGGGGCAGATACGCAGTATTTT
CDR3: CSVFGTGADTQYF
J: TRBJ2-3
size: once
D: TRBD1
V: TRBV29-1
length: 13

DNA: TGTGCCAGCATCAAACAGGAGTTTTCTACAGATACGCAGTATTTT
CDR3: CASIKQEFSTDTQYF
J: TRBJ2-3
size: .
D: .
V: TRBV6-5
length: 15

DNA: TGTGCCAGCAGCTTGGACCGAAACGGGGCAGATACGCAGTATTTT
CDR3: CASSLDRNGADTQYF
J: TRBJ2-3
size: .
D: .
V: TRBV5-6
length: 15

DNA: TGCGCCAGCAGCTTGGCCTTAGCGGGGGGCACAGATACGCAGTATTTT
CDR3: CASSLALAGGTDTQYF
J: TRBJ2-3
size: .
D: TRBD2
V: TRBV5-1
length: 16

DNA: TGCGCCAGCAGCCAGTCCCGGGACAGGGGGCGCGGTGGCTACACCTTC
CDR3: CASSQSRDRGRGGYTF
J: TRBJ1-2
size: few
D: TRBD1
V: TRBV4-3
length: 16

DNA: TGTGCCAGCAGCCCCGGGGAGATAACGCGGGGCACTGAAGCTTTCTTT
CDR3: CASSPGEITRGTEAFF
J: TRBJ1-1
size: .
D: .
V: TRBV11-2
length: 16

DNA: TGTGCCAGATGGGCCGGGGGAGTACCAAGCCTCCCCCCCTTTTATTCCTACAATGAGCAGTTCTTC
CDR3: CARWAGGVPSLPPFYSYNEQFF
J: TRBJ2-1
size: .
D: .
V: TRBV27
length: 22

DNA: TGTGCCAGCAGTAATGGACAGTCCCCTGGAAACACCATATATTTT
CDR3: CASSNGQSPGNTIYF
J: TRBJ1-3
size: once
D: .
V: TRBV6-5
length: 15

DNA: TGTGCCAGTAGTATATACCATAGCGGGGGGCACTCCTACAATGAGCAGTTCTTC
CDR3: CASSIYHSGGHSYNEQFF
J: TRBJ2-1
size: .
D: TRBD2
V: TRBV19
length: 18